What follows is one T cell receptor beta chain and its context. Its antigen is currently unknown. This table comes from immunoSEQ multiplex PCR, and its TCRdb copy is limited to in-frame clones, with some not included. The sample consists of more than 75,000 clones, around 94% of them appearing once. The sample comes from a study of cytomegalovirus exposure and HLA in healthy donors. Whole-study results and caveats: The listing of 150 to 200 TCR beta chains classed them as cytomegalovirus-associated.

This CDR3 spans 13 amino acids. Germline CDR1 is LNHDA and CDR2 is SQIVND (reference sequence). Losses at the gene ends were 3 bases for V and 7 bases for J; bases not matched to a gene: 6. Sequenced material: PBMCs. This sequence joins TRBV19 and TRBJ2-7; TRBD2 aligns across 7 bases. The TCR originated in a man aged 18-30 years in good health and CMV-seronegative. Written as DNA, the CDR3 is TGTGCCAGTAGTATCGGGGGAGGGCGAGAGCAGTACTTC. Protein product: CASSIGGGREQYF.